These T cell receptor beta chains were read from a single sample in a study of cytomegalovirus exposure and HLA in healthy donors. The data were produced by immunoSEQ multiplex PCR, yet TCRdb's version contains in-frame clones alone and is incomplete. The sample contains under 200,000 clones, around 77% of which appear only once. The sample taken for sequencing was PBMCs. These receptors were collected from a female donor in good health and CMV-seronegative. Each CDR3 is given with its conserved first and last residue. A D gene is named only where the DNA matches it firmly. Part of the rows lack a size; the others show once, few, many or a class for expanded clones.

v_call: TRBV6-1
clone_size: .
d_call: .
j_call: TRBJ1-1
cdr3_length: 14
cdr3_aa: CASSEPGGWAEAFF
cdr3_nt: TGTGCCAGCAGCGAACCGGGAGGTTGGGCTGAAGCTTTCTTT

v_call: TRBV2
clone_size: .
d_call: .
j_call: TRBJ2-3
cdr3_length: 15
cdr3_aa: CASDRQGTSTDTQYF
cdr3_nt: TGTGCCAGCGACCGGCAAGGGACTAGCACAGATACGCAGTATTTT

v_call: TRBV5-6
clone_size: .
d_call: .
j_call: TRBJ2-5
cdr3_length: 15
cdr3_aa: CASSLWRQGYETQYF
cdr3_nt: TGTGCCAGCAGCTTGTGGCGGCAGGGATACGAGACCCAGTACTTC

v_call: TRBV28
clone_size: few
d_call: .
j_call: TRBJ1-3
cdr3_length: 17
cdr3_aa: CASSFPLAGNSGNTIYF
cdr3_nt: TGTGCCAGCAGTTTTCCCTTGGCAGGAAACTCTGGAAACACCATATATTTT

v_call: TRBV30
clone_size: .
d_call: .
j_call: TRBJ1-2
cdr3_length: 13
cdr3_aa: CAWSGSGGYGYTF
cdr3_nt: TGTGCCTGGAGTGGGTCAGGAGGGTATGGCTACACCTTC

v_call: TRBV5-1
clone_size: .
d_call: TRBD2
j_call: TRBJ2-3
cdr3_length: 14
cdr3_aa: CASKAGGLADTQYF
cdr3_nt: TGCGCCAGCAAGGCGGGAGGGCTAGCAGATACGCAGTATTTT

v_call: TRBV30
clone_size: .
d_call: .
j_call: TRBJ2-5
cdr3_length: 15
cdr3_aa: CAWSRGGGTQETQYF
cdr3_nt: TGTGCCTGGAGTCGAGGGGGTGGTACACAAGAGACCCAGTACTTC

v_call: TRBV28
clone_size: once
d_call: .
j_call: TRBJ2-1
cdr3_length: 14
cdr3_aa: CASSRVGSYNEQFF
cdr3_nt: TGTGCCAGCAGCCGGGTTGGCTCCTACAATGAGCAGTTCTTC

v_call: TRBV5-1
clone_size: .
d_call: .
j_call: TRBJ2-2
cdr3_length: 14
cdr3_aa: CASSSGQNTGELFF
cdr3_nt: TGCGCCAGCAGCTCGGGACAGAACACCGGGGAGCTGTTTTTT

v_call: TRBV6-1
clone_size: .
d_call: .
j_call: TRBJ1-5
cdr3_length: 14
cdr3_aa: CASSDGNLDQPQHF
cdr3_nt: TGTGCCAGCAGTGATGGAAACCTAGATCAGCCCCAGCATTTT

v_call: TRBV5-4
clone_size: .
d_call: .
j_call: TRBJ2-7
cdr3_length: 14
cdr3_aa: CASSLRGLELTQYF
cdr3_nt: TGTGCCAGCAGCTTGCGGGGTCTTGAGTTAACCCAGTACTTC

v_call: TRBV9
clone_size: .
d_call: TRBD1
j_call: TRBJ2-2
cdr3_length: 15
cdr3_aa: CASSFGTGATGELFF
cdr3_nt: TGTGCCAGCAGCTTCGGGACAGGGGCCACCGGGGAGCTGTTTTTT

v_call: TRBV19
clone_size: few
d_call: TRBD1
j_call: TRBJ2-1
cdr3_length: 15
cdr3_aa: CASIPVTGDGNEQFF
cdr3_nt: TGTGCCAGTATCCCTGTTACAGGGGACGGCAATGAGCAGTTCTTC

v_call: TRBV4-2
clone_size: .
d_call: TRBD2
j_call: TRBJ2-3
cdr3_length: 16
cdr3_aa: CASSQGTSGGTDTQYF
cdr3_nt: TGTGCCAGCAGCCAAGGAACTAGCGGGGGCACAGATACGCAGTATTTT

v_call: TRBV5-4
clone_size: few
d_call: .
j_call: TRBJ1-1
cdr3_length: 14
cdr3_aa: CASSLTVMNTEAFF
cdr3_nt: TGTGCCAGCAGCTTGACTGTGATGAACACTGAAGCTTTCTTT

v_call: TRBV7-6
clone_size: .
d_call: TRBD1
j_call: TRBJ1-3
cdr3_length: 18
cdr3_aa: CASSLYMDRLSSGNTIYF
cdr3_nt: TGTGCCAGCAGCTTATATATGGACAGGTTGAGCTCTGGAAACACCATATATTTT

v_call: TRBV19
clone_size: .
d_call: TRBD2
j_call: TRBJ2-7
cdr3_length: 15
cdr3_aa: CASSIGAGGSYEQYF
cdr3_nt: TGTGCCAGTAGTATAGGTGCGGGAGGGTCCTACGAGCAGTACTTC

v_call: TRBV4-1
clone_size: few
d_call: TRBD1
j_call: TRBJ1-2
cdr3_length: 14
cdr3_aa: CASSHPGQLYGYTF
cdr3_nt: TGCGCCAGCAGCCACCCGGGACAGCTATATGGCTACACCTTC

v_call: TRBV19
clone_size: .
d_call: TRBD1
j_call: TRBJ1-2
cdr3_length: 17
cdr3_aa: CASSTDERDRDNYGYTF
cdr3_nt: TGTGCCAGTAGTACAGACGAAAGGGACAGGGACAACTATGGCTACACCTTC

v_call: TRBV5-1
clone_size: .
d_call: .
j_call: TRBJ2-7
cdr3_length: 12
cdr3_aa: CASSGASDEQYF
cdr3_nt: TGCGCCAGCAGCGGAGCTAGCGACGAGCAGTACTTC

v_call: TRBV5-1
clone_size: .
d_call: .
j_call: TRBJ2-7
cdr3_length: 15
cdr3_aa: CASTGRQGKGYEQYF
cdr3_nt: TGCGCCAGCACCGGACGTCAGGGAAAGGGCTACGAGCAGTACTTC

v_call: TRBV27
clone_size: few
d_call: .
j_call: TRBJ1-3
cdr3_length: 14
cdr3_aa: CASSLGGAGNTIYF
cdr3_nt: TGTGCCAGCAGTTTAGGGGGCGCCGGAAACACCATATATTTT

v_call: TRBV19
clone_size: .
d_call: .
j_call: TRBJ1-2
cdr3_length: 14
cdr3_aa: CASSIAPRGEGYTF
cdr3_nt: TGTGCCAGTAGTATCGCCCCACGTGGAGAGGGCTACACCTTC

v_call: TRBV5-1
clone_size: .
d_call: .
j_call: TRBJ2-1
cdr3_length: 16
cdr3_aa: CASSLVRGTVYNEQFF
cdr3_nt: TGCGCCAGCAGCTTGGTGCGGGGTACAGTCTACAATGAGCAGTTCTTC

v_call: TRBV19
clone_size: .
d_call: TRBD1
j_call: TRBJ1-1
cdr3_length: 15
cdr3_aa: CASSPRQGLNTEAFF
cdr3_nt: TGTGCCAGTAGTCCCAGACAGGGTTTGAACACTGAAGCTTTCTTT

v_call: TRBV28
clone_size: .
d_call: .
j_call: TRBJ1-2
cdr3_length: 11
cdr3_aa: CASNYANGYTF
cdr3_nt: TGTGCCAGCAATTACGCGAATGGCTACACCTTC

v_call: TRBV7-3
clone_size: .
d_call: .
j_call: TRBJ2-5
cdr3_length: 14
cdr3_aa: CASSLIRGTETQYF
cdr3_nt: TGTGCCAGCAGCTTAATCCGGGGAACAGAGACCCAGTACTTC

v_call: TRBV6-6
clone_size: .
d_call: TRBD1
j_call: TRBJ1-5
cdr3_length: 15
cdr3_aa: CASSGTGVRDQPQHF
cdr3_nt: TGTGCCAGCAGCGGCACAGGGGTTAGGGATCAGCCCCAGCATTTT

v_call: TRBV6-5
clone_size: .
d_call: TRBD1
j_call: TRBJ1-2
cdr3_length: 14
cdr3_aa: CASSSNDRVYGYTF
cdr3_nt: TGTGCCAGCAGTTCTAACGACAGGGTCTATGGCTACACCTTC

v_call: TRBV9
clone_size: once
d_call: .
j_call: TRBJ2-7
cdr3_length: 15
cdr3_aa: CASSVVPGSSYEQYF
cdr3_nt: TGTGCCAGCAGCGTAGTTCCAGGGTCCTCCTACGAGCAGTACTTC

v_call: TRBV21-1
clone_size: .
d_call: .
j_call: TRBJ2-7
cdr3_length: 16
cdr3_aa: CASSWGTLGVAYEQYF
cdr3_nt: TGTGCCAGCTCCTGGGGGACTCTCGGGGTAGCCTACGAGCAGTACTTC

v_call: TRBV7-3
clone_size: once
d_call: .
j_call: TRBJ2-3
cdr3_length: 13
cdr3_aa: CASSFGLEGTQYF
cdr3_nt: TGTGCCAGCAGCTTTGGACTGGAAGGGACGCAGTATTTT

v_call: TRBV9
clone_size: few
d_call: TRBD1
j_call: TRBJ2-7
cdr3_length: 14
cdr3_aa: CASSPRQGTYEQYF
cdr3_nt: TGTGCCAGCAGCCCAAGACAGGGAACCTACGAGCAGTACTTC

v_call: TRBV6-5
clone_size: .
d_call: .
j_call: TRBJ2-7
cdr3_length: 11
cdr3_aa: CASSLLYEQYF
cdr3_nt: TGTGCCAGCAGCCTCCTCTACGAGCAGTACTTC

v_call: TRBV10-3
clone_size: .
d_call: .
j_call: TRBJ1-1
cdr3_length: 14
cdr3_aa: CASLRTETNTEAFF
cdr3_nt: TGTGCCTCCCTTCGGACAGAGACGAACACTGAAGCTTTCTTT

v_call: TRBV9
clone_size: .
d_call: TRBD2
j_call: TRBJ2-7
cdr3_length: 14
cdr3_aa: CASSVSGSVSEQYF
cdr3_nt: TGTGCCAGCAGCGTGAGCGGGAGCGTCAGTGAGCAGTACTTC

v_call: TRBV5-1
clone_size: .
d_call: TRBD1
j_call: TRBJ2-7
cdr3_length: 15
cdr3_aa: CASSYLQGTDHEQYF
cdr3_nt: TGCGCCAGCAGCTACCTACAGGGGACCGACCACGAGCAGTACTTC

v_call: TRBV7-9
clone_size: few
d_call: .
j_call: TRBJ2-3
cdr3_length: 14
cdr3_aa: CASSLEGLTDTQYF
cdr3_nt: TGTGCCAGCAGCTTAGAGGGACTTACAGATACGCAGTATTTT

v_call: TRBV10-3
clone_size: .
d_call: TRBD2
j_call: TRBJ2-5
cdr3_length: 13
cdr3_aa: CAISESGGETQYF
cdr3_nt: TGTGCCATCAGTGAGTCCGGGGGGGAGACCCAGTACTTC

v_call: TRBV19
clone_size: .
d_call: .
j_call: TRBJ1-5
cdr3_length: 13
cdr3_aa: CATSGNWNQPQHF
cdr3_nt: TGTGCCACCTCGGGAAATTGGAATCAGCCCCAGCATTTT

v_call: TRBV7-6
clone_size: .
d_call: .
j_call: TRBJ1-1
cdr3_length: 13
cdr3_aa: CASSHAGNTEAFF
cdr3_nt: TGTGCCAGCAGCCACGCAGGGAACACTGAAGCTTTCTTT

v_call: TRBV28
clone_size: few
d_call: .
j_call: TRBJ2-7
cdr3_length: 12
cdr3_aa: CASSLSNYEQYF
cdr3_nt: TGTGCCAGCAGTTTATCTAACTACGAGCAGTACTTC

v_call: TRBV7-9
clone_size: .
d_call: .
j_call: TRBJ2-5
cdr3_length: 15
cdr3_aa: CASSLVLAQQETQYF
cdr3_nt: TGTGCCAGCAGCTTAGTTCTAGCACAGCAAGAGACCCAGTACTTC

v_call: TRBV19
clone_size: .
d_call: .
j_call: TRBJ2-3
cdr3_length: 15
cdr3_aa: CASTSTNPLGDTQYF
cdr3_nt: TGTGCCAGTACCTCGACTAACCCCCTCGGAGATACGCAGTATTTT

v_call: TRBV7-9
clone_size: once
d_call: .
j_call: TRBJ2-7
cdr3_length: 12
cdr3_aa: CASSPRRDEQYF
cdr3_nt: TGTGCCAGCAGCCCTCGCCGGGACGAGCAGTACTTC

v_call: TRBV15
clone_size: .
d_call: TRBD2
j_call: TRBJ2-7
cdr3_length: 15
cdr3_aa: CATSRDSGSSYEQYF
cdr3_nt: TGTGCCACCAGCAGAGATAGCGGGTCCTCCTACGAGCAGTACTTC

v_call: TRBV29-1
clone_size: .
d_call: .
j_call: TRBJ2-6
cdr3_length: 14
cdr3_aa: CSASGASGANVLTF
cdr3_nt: TGCAGCGCCTCAGGGGCGAGTGGGGCCAACGTCCTGACTTTC

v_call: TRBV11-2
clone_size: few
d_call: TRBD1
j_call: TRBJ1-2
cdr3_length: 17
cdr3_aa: CASSEVRGTGANYGYTF
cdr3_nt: TGTGCCAGCAGCGAGGTACGCGGGACAGGAGCTAACTATGGCTACACCTTC

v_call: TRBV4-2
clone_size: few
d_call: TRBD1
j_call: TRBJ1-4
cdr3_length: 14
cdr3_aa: CASSQQGGNEKLFF
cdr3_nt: TGTGCCAGCAGCCAACAGGGGGGTAATGAAAAACTGTTTTTT

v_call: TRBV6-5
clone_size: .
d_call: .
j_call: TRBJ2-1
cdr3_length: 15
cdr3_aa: CASSYSRGTRNEQFF
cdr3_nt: TGTGCCAGCAGTTACTCGCGTGGGACTCGCAATGAGCAGTTCTTC